This TCR beta chain was recovered during a study of response to subunit inactivated influenza vaccine. V gave up 0 bases and J gave up 12 bases; unmatched junction bases: 8. CDR1 is LGHNA and CDR2 is YSLEER in the germline V gene. CDR3 length: 15 amino acids. Only a few counts were recorded for this clonotype. One entry per CDR3 protein, called by TCRdb with MiXCR from the RT-PCR reads. The sample carries around 570,000 distinct CDR3 sequences, over 9% recorded once. Another study also made use of these data, one on T cells expressing NK-cell markers. Per that paper: cDNA encoding TCR beta was synthesized via 5'RACE template switching incorporating UMIs. Several experiments added an anti-gamma-delta TCR antibody to sort only alpha-beta TCR T cells. These clonotypes, the leaders elsewhere, also led the CD3+CD56-NKG2C+ fraction in several donors.

This sequence joins TRBV4-3 and TRBJ1-6; TRBD1 matches 7 bases. The sequencing used PBMCs from blood, collected on the day of vaccination. The sequence came from a man aged 50 to 60 who received an inactivated influenza vaccine. The CDR3 sequence is CASSQDRGGIVPLHF. The CDR3 nucleotides read TGCGCCAGCAGCCAAGATAGAGGGGGCATTGTACCCCTCCACTTT.